This note documents a single T cell receptor beta chain sequence. The clone's antigen remains unknown. Qualities for individual bases were not recorded, and no much larger clone is one base off. From the germline V gene, CDR1 is MDHEN and CDR2 is SYDVKM. From cysteine to phenylalanine, the CDR3 is 14 amino acids long. The read is trimmed to its CDR3 DNA, 42 bases read in frame from base 1. Trimming leaves V shorter by 4 bases and J shorter by 9 bases, with the junction holding 7 bases beyond the gene matches. This sample is drawn from a study of blood T cell repertoires in COVID-19 (dated by TCRdb to 2020 to 2021). Turning to the overall study: Collaborator samples came from the United States, Italy and Spain and covered acute and convalescent phases of COVID-19. The prospective study material was composed of cDNA or gDNA derived from T cells, B-cell-depleted T cells, or PBMCs. The dataset comprised deeply sampled blood TCRbeta repertoires from subjects exposed to, actively infected with, or recovered from COVID-19. A freely available public database, intended as a resource for researchers studying the immune response to SARS-CoV-2, is where the repertoires were released. The samples were drawn from two sources: the first 160 participants of the ongoing ImmuneRACE study, and 950 to 1,500 subjects contributed by 6 global collaborators. Sample metadata almost always included a de-identified subject ID, COVID-19 status, age in years and sex. Where available, HLA class I and class II types were taken from metadata supplied by the sample provider and were not determined by assay-based typing. Overall study results and their limits: How much clinical and demographic metadata was included differed by source and by participant, and the metadata was provided uncurated.

TCRbeta CDR3 regions were amplified from genomic DNA by means of the immunoSEQ Assay, a bias-controlled multiplex PCR. Per the original workflow: Within the assay, amplification of reference gene primers was used to estimate how many nucleated cells each sample contained. To quantify the absolute abundance of each unique TCRbeta CDR3 rearrangement, sequence reads were collapsed and filtered. For each sample, productive Simpson clonality was calculated as the square root of Simpson's diversity index across productive rearrangements. This immuneACCESS table, as held by TCRdb, lists in-frame sequences with V and J called but not all clones. Of the missing ones, under half trace to an unresolved V gene in checked studies; the others have no known cause. D and trimming come from the DNA, and the V and J calls and clone size come from that table. This sample lists 75,000 or so clones; 88% were detected once. Approximately 7.3% of the sample lies in the top ten.

The collaborating institutions used their own protocols to collect whole blood in K2EDTA tubes. For TCRbeta analysis, collaborators shipped samples in one of three forms: frozen whole blood, isolated PBMCs, or DNA extracted from either of those sample types. In this chain, TRBV28 is recombined with TRBJ2-2; 8 bases in between match TRBD1. Sequenced input: peripheral blood. The origin of this receptor is a man between 65 and 85 years old with acute or convalescent COVID-19. In nucleotides, the sequence is TGTGCCAGCAGTTGGGCAGGGGGCCGGTGGGAGCTGTTTTTT. Translated, it reads CASSWAGGRWELFF.